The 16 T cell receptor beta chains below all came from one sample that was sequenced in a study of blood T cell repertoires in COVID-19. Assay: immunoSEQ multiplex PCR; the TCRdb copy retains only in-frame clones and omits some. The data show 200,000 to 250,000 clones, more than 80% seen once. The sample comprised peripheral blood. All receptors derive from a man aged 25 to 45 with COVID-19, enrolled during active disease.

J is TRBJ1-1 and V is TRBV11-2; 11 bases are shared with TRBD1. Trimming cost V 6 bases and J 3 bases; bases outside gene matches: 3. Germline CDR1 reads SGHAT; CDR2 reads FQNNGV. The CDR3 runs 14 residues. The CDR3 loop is CASRRTGGDTEAFF. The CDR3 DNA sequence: TGTGCCAGCAGACGGACAGGGGGCGACACTGAAGCTTTCTTT. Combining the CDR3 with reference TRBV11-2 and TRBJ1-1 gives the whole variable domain EAGVAQSPRYKIIEKRQSVAFWCNPISGHATLYWYQQILGQGPKLLIQFQNNGVVDDSQLPKDRFSAERLKGVDSTLKIQPAKLEDSAVYLCASRRTGGDTEAFFGQGTRLTVV.

The CDR3, as DNA: TGTGCCAGCAGCCCCGACATTAACTATGGCTACACCTTC. It encodes CASSPDINYGYTF. The chain combines TRBV11-2 with TRBJ1-2; D is uncertain. The CDR3 runs to 13 residues. Germline V gene lookup returns CDR1 SGHAT and CDR2 FQNNGV. The V gene lost 5 bases and the J gene lost 1 base, with 8 bases spanning the gap.

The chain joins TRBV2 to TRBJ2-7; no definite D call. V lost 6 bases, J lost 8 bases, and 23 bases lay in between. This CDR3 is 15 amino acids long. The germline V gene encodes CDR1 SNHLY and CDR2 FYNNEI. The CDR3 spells CASSDHRDWRVQQYF. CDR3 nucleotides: TGTGCCAGCAGCGATCACCGCGACTGGAGAGTGCAGCAGTACTTC. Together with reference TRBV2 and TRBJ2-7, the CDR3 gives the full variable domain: EPEVTQTPSHQVTQMGQEVILRCVPISNHLYFYWYRQILGQKVEFLVSFYNNEISEKSEIFDDQFSVERPDGSNFTLKIRSTKLEDSAMYFCASSDHRDWRVQQYFGPGTRLTVT.

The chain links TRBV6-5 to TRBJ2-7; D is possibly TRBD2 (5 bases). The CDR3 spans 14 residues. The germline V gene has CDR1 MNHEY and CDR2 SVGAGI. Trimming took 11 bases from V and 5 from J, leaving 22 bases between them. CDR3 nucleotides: TGTGCCTGTCAATCCGGTAACCGGCGGGACGAGCAGTACTTC. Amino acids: CACQSGNRRDEQYF.

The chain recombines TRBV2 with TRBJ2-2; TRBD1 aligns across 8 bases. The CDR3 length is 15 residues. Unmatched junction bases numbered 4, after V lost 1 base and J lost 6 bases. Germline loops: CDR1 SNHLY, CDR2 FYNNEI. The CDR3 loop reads CASSEGDRGSGELFF. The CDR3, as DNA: TGTGCCAGCAGTGAAGGTGACAGGGGTTCCGGGGAGCTGTTTTTT.

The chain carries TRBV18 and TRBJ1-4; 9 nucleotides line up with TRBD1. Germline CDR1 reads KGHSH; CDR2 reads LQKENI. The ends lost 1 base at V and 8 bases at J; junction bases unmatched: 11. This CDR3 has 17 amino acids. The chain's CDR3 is CASSPLKSDRGDEKLFF. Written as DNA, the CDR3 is TGTGCCAGCTCACCACTCAAGTCGGACAGGGGAGACGAAAAACTGTTTTTT.

The DNA of the CDR3 is TGTGCCTGGAGTGTCGACAGGGGGGATCAGCCCCAGCATTTT. Encoded protein: CAWSVDRGDQPQHF. The V gene is TRBV30, the J gene TRBJ1-5, with 9 bases aligning to TRBD1. V gave up 0 bases and J gave up 5 bases; unmatched junction bases: 2. Germline V lookup: CDR1 GTSNPN, CDR2 SVGIG (reference sequence). CDR3 length equals 14 residues.

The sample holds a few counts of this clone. CDR3 nucleotide sequence: TGTGCCAGCAGCTTAGTTGGTACAGGAGATACGCAGTATTTT. This sequence encodes CASSLVGTGDTQYF. The rearrangement joins TRBV7-9 to TRBJ2-3; D perhaps matches TRBD1 (5 bases). CDR3 length: 14 amino acids. Per germline, CDR1 SEHNR and CDR2 FQNEAQ (reference sequence). Trimming left V 1 base short and J 5 bases short, with 10 bases between.

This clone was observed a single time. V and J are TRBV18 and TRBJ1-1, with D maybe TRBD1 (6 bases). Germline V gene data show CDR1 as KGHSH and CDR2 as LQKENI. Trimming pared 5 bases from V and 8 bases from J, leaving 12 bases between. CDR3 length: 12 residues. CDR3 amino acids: CASSSYTGEAFF. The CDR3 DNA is TGTGCCAGCTCAAGCTATACAGGGGAAGCTTTCTTT.

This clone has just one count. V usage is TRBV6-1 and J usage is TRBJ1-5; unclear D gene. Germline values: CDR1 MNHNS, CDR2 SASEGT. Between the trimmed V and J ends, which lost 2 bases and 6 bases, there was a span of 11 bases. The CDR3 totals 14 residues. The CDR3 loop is CASSEMIGSQPQHF. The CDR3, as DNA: TGTGCCAGCAGTGAAATGATTGGGAGTCAGCCCCAGCATTTT.

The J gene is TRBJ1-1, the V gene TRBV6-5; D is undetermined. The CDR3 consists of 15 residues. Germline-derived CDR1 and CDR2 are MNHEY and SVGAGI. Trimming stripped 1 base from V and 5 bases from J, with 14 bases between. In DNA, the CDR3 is TGTGCCAGCAGTTACTGGGTCTCGGGAGGTACTGAAGCTTTCTTT. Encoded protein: CASSYWVSGGTEAFF.

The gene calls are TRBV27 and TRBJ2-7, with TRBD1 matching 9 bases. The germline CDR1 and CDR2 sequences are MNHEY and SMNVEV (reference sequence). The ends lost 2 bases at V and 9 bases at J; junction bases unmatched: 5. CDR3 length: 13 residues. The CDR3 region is CASSLQQGAGQYF. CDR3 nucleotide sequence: TGTGCCAGCAGTTTACAACAGGGGGCAGGGCAGTACTTC.

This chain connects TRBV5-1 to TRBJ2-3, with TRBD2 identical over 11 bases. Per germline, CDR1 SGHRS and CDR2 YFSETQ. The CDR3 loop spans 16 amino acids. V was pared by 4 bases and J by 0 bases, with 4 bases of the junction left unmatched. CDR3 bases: TGCGCCAGCAGCCCGCGGACTAGCGGGAGCACAGATACGCAGTATTTT. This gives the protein CASSPRTSGSTDTQYF.

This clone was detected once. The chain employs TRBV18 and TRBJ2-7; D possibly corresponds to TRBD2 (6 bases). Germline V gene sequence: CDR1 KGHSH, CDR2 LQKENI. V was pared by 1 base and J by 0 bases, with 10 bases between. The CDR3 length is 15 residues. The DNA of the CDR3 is TGTGCCAGCTCACCACTAGCGGAGAGCTCCTACGAGCAGTACTTC. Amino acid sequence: CASSPLAESSYEQYF.

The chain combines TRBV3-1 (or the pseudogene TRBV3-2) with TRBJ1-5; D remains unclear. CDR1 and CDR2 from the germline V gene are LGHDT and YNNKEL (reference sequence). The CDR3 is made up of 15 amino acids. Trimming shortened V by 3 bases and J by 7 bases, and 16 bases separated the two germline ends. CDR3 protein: CASSQTGGLGQPQHF. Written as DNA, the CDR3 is TGTGCCAGCAGCCAGACCGGAGGGCTGGGACAGCCCCAGCATTTT.

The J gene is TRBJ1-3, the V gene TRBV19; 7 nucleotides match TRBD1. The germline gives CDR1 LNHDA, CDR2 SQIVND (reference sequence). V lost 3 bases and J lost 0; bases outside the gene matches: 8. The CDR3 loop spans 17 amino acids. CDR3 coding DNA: TGTGCCAGTAGTATGGGACAGCCTTTTAACTCTGGAAACACCATATATTTT. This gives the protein CASSMGQPFNSGNTIYF. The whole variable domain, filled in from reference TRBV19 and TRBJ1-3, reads DGGITQSPKYLFRKEGQNVTLSCEQNLNHDAMYWYRQDPGQGLRLIYYSQIVNDFQKGDIAEGYSVSREKKESFPLTVTSAQKNPTAFYLCASSMGQPFNSGNTIYFGEGSWLTVV.